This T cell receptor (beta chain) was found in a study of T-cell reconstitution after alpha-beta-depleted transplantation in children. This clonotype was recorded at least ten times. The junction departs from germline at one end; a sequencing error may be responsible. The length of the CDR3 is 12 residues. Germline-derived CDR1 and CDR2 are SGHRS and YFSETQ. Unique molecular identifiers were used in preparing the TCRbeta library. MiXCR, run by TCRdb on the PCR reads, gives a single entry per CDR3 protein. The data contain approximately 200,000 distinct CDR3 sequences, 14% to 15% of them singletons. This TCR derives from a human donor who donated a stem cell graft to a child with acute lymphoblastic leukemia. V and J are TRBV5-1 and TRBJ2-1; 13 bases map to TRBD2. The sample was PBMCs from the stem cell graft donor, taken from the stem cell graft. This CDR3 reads CASSLDGTSGIF. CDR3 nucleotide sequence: TGCGCCAGCAGCTTGGATGGGACTAGCGGGATTTTC.